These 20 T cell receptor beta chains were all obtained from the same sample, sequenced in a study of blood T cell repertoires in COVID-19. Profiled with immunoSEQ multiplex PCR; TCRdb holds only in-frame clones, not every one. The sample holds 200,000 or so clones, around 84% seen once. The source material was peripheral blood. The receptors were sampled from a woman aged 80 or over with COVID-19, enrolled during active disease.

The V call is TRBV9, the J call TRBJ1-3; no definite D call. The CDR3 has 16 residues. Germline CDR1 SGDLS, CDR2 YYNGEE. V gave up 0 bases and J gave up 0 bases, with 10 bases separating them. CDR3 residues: CASSVGVAGSGNTIYF. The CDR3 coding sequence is TGTGCCAGCAGCGTAGGAGTAGCCGGCTCTGGAAACACCATATATTTT.

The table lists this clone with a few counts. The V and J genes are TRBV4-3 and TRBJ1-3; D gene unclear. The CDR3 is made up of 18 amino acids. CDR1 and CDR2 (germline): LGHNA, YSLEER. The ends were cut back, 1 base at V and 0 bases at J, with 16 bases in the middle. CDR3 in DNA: TGCGCCAGCAGCCAAGCCCCTGCAACACCAAACTCTGGAAACACCATATATTTT. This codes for CASSQAPATPNSGNTIYF.

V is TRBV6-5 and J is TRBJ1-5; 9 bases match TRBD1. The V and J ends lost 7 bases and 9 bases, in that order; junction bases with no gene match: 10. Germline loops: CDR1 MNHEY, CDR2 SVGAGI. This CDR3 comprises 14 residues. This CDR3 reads CASIPGQGALPQHF. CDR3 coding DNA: TGTGCCAGCATTCCGGGACAGGGAGCACTGCCCCAGCATTTT.

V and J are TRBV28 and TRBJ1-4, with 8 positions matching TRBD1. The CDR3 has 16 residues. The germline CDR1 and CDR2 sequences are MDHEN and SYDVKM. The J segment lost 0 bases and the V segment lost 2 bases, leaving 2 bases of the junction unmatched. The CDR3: CASSLPGGTTNEKLFF. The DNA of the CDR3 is TGTGCCAGCAGTTTACCAGGGGGCACAACTAATGAAAAACTGTTTTTT.

The CDR3 loop reads CASSLPVSPLHF. CDR3 DNA sequence: TGTGCCAGCAGCTTACCCGTATCACCCCTCCACTTT. The V call is TRBV7-9, the J call TRBJ1-6, with D unclear. The ends were cut back, 2 bases at V and 10 bases at J, with 6 bases in the middle. Germline CDR1 reads SEHNR; CDR2 reads FQNEAQ (reference sequence). The CDR3 contains 12 residues.

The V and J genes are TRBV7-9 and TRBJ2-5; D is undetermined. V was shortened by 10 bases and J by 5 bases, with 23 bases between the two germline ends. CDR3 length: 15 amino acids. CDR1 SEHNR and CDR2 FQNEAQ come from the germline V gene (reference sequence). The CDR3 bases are TGTGCCATTCCTCAACGATTCAGTCTGGTCGAGACCCAGTACTTC. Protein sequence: CAIPQRFSLVETQYF.

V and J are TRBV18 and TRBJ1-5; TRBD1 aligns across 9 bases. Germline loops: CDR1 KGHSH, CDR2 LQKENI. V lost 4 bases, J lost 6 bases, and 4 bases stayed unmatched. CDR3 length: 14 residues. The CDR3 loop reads CASSQGQGGQPQHF. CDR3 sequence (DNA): TGTGCCAGCTCACAGGGACAGGGCGGTCAGCCCCAGCATTTT.

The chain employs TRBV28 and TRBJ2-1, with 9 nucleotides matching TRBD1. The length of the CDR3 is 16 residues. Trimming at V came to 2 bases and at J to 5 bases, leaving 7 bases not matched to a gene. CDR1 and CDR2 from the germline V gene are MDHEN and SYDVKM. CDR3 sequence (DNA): TGTGCCAGCAGTTTAGTCCGGACAGGGGTGGACAATGAGCAGTTCTTC. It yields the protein CASSLVRTGVDNEQFF.

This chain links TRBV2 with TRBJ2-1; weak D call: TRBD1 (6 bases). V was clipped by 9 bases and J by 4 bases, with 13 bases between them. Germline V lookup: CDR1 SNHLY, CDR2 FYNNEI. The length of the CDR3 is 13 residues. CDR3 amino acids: CARRGGNYNEQFF. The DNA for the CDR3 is TGTGCCAGACGAGGGGGTAATTACAATGAGCAGTTCTTC. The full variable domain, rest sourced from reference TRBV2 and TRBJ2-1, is EPEVTQTPSHQVTQMGQEVILRCVPISNHLYFYWYRQILGQKVEFLVSFYNNEISEKSEIFDDQFSVERPDGSNFTLKIRSTKLEDSAMYFCARRGGNYNEQFFGPGTRLTVL.

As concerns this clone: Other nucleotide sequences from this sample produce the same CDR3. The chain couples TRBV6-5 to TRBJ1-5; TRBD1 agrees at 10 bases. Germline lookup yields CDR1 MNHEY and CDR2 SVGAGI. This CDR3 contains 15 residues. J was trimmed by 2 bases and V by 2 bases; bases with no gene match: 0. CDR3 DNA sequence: TGTGCCAGCAGTTACGGACAGGGGGGCAATCAGCCCCAGCATTTT. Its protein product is CASSYGQGGNQPQHF.

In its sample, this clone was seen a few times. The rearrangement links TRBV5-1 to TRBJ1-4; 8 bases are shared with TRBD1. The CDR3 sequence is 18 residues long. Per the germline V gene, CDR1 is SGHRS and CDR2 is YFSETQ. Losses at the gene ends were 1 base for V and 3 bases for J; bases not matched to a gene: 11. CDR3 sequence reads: CASSLTDRGLLANEKLFF. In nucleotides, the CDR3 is TGCGCCAGCAGCTTGACCGACAGGGGCCTTCTGGCTAATGAAAAACTGTTTTTT.

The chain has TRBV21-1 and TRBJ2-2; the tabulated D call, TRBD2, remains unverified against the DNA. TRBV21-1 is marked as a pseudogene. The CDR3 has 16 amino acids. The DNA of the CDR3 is TGTGCCAGCAGCAATGGTTTTCTCGGGGTTCCCGGGGAGCTGTTTTTT. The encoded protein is CASSNGFLGVPGELFF.

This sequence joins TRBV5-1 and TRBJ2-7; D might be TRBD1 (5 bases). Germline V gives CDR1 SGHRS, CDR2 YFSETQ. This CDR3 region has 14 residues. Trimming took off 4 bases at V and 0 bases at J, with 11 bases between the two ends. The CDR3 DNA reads TGCGCCAGCAGCCAGATGACAGCCTCCTACGAGCAGTACTTC. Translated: CASSQMTASYEQYF.

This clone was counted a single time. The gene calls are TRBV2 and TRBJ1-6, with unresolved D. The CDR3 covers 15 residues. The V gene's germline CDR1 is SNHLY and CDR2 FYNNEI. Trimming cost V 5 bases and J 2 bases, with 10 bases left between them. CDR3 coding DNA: TGTGCCAGCAGTTTAGGACTGGCCTATAATTCACCCCTCCACTTT. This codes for CASSLGLAYNSPLHF.

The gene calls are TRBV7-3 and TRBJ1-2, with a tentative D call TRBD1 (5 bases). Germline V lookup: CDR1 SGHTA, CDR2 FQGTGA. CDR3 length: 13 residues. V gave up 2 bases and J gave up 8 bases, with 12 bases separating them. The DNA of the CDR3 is TGTGCCAGCAGCTTAGCAGGGTCAGGAGGCTACACCTTC. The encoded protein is CASSLAGSGGYTF.

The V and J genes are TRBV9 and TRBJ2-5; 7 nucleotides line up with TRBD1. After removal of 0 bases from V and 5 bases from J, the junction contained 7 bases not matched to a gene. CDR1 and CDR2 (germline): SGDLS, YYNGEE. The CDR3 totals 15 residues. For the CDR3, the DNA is TGTGCCAGCAGCGTAGGGACAGGCACATGGGAGACCCAGTACTTC. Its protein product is CASSVGTGTWETQYF.

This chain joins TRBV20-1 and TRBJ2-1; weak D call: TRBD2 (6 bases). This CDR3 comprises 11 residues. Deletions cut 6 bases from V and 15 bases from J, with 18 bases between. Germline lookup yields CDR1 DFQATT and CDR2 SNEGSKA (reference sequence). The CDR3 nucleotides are TGCAGTGCCCTGAGGAGGGGTGGTCGGTTCTTC. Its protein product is CSALRRGGRFF.

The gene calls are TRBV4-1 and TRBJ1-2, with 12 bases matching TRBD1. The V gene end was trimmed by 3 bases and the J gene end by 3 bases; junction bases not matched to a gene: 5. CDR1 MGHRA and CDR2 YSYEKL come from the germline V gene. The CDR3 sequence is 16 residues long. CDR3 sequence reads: CASSHGDRGRDYGYTF. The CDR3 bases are TGCGCCAGCAGCCACGGGGACAGGGGGCGCGACTATGGCTACACCTTC.

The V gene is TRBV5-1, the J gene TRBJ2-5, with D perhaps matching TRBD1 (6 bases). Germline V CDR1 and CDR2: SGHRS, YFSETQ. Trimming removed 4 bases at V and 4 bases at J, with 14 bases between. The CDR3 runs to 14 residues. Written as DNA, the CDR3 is TGCGCCAGCAGCGAAACACCCAGGGGAGAGACCCAGTACTTC. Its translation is CASSETPRGETQYF.

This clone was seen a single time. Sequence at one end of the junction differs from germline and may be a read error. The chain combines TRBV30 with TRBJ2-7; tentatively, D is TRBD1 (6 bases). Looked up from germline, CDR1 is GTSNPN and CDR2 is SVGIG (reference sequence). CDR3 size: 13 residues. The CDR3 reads CAWSASRFGTLDF. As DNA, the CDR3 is TGTGCCTGGAGTGCAAGTCGGTTCGGGACACTAGACTTC.